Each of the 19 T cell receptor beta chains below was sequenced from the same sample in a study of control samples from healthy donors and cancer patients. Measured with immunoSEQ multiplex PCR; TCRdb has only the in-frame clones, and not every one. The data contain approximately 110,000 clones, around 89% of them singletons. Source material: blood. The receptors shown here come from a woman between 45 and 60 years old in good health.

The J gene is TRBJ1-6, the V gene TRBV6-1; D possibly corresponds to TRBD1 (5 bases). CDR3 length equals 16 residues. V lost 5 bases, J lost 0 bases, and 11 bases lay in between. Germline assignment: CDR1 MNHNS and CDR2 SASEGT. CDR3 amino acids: CASSKDRNSYNSPLHF. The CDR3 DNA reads TGTGCCAGCAGTAAAGACAGAAACTCCTATAATTCACCCCTCCACTTT.

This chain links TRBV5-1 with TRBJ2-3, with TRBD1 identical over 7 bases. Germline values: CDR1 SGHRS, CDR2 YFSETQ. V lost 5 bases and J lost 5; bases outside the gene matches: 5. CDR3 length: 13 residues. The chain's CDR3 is CASSSSGGDTQYF. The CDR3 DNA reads TGCGCCAGCAGTTCGTCAGGGGGAGATACGCAGTATTTT.

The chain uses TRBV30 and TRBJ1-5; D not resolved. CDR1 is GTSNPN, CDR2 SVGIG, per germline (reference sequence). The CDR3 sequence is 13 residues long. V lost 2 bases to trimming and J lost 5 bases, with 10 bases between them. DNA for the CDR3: TGTGCCTGGAGTTCCCCCGGCGATCAGCCCCAGCATTTT. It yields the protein CAWSSPGDQPQHF.

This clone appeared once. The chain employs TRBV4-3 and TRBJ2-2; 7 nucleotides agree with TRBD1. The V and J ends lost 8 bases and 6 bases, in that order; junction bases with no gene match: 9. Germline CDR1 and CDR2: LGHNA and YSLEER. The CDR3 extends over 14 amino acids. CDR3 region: CASESGGSAGELFF. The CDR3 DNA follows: TGCGCCAGCGAGTCAGGGGGATCCGCCGGGGAGCTGTTTTTT.

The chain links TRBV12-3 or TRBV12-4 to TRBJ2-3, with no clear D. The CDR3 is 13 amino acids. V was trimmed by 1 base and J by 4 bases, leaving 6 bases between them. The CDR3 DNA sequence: TGTGCCAGCAGTTTAGATTTCTCAGATACGCAGTATTTT. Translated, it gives CASSLDFSDTQYF.

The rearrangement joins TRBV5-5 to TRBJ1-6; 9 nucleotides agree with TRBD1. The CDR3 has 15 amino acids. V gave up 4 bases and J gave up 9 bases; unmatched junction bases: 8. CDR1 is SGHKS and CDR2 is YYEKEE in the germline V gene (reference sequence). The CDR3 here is CASSPTGGMGSPLHF. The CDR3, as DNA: TGTGCCAGCAGCCCGACAGGGGGAATGGGTTCACCCCTCCACTTT.

The CDR3 bases are TGTGCCAGCAGCTCGGATAGGGACACGCAGTATTTT. Encoded protein: CASSSDRDTQYF. The rearrangement links TRBV11-1 to TRBJ2-3; the D call may be TRBD1 or TRBD2 (5 bases each). Germline values: CDR1 SGHAT, CDR2 FQDESV (reference sequence). The CDR3 has 12 residues. The V end was cut by 4 bases, the J end by 9 bases, with 11 bases between.

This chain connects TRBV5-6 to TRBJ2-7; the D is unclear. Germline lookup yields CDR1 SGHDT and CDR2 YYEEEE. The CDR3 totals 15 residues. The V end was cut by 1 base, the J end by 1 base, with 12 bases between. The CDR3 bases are TGTGCCAGCAGCTTGTTACGACTCTCTTCCTACGAGCAGTACTTC. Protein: CASSLLRLSSYEQYF.

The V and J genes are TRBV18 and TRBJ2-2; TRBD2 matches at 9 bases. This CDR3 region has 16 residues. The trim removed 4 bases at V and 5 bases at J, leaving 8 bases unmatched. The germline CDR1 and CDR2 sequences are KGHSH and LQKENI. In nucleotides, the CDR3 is TGTGCCAGCTCACGAGCTCGGCTAGCGGGGACCGGGGAGCTGTTTTTT. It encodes CASSRARLAGTGELFF.

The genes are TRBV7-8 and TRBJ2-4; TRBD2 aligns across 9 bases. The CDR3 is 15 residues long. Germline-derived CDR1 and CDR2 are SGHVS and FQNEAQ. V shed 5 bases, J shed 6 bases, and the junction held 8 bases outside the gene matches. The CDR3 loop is CASSRAGGTGNIQYF. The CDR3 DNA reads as TGTGCCAGCAGCCGAGCGGGGGGTACGGGAAACATTCAGTACTTC.

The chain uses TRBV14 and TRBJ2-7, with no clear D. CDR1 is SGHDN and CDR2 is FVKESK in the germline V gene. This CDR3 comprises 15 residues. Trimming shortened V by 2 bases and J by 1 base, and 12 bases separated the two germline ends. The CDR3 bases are TGTGCCAGCAGCCAAAGGTTCAGGTTGTCCTACGAGCAGTACTTC. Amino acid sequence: CASSQRFRLSYEQYF.

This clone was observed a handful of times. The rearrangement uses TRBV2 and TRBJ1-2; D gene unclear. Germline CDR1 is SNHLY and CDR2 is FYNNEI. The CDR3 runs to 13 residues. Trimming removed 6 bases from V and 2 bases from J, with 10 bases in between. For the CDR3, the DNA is TGTGCCAGCAGCACCCTGGAGAACTATGGCTACACCTTC. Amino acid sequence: CASSTLENYGYTF.

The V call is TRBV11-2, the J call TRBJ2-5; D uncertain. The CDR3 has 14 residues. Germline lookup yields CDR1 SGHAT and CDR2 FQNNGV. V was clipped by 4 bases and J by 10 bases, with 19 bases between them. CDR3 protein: CASSSTKDGWDQYF. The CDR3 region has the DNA TGTGCCAGCAGCTCCACCAAGGACGGCTGGGACCAGTACTTC.

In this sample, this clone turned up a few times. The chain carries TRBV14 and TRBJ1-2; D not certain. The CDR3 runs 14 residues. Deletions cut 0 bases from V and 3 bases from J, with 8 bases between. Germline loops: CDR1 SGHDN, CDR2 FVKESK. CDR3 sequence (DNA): TGTGCCAGCAGCCAAGATCGGGGATACTATGGCTACACCTTC. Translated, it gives CASSQDRGYYGYTF.

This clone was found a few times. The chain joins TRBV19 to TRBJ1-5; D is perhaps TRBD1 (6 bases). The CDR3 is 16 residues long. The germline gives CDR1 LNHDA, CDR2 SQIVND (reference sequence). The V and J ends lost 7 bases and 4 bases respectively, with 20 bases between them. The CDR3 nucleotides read TGTGCCAGTACCTACTCGGGGACAAGGAATAATCAGCCCCAGCATTTT. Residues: CASTYSGTRNNQPQHF.

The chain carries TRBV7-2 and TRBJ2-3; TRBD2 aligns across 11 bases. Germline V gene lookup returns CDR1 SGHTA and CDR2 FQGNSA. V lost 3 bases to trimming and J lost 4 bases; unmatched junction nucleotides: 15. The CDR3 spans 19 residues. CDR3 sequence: CASSFPDPVAGGPADTQYF. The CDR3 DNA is TGTGCCAGCAGCTTCCCGGACCCCGTAGCGGGGGGGCCAGCAGATACGCAGTATTTT.

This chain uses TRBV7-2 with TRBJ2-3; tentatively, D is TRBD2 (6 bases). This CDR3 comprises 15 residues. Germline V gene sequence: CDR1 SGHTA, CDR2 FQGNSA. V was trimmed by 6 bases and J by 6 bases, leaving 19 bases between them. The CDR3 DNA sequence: TGTGCCAGCAGTTGGACGGGCCAGGCGGGGGATACGCAGTATTTT. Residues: CASSWTGQAGDTQYF.

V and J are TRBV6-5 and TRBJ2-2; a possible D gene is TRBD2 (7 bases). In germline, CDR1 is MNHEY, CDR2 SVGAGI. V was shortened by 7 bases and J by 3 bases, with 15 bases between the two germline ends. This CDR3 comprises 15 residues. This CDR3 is CASKGGGAYTGELFF. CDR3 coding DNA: TGTGCCAGCAAGGGGGGAGGGGCGTACACCGGGGAGCTGTTTTTT.

The CDR3 sequence is CASSPVQTTQFF. CDR3 DNA sequence: TGTGCCAGCTCACCAGTGCAGACCACGCAGTTCTTC. This chain connects TRBV18 to TRBJ2-1; D gene uncertain. Trimming cost V 2 bases and J 12 bases, with 11 bases left between them. CDR1 and CDR2 (germline): KGHSH, LQKENI. The CDR3 runs to 12 residues.